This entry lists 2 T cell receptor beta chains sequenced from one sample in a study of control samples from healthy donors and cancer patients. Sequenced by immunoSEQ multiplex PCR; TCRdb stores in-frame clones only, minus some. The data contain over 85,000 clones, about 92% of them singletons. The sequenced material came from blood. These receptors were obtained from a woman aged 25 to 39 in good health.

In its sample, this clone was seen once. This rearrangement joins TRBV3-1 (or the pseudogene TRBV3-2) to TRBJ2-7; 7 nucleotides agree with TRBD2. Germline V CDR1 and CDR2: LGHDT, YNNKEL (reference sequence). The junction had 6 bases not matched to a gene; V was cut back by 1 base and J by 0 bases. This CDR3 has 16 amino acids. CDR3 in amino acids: CASSQGLAASSYEQYF. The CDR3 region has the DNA TGTGCCAGCAGCCAAGGGCTAGCGGCGAGCTCCTACGAGCAGTACTTC.

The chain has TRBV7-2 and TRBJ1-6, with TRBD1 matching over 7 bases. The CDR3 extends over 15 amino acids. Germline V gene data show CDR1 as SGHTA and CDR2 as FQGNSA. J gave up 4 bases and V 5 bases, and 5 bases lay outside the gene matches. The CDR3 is CASSIRTGYNSPLHF. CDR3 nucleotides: TGTGCCAGCAGCATTAGGACAGGTTATAATTCACCCCTCCACTTT.